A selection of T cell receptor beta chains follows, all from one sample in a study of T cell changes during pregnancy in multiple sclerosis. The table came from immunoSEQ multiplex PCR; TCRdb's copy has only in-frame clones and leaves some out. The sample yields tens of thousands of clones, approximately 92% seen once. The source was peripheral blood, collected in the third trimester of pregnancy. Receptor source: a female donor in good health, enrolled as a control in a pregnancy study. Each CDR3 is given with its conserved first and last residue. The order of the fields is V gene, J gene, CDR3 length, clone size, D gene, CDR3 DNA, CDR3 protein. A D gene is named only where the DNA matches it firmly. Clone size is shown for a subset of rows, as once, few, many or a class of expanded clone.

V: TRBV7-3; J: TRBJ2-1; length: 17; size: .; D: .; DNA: TGTGCCAGCAGCTTAGGAGTCGGAGAAGTCGGTCAGCATGAGCAGTTCTTC; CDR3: CASSLGVGEVGQHEQFF
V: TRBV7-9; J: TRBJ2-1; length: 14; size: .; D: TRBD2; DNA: TGTGCCAGCAGCATAAGCGGGACTAGCGGGAGGGAGTTCTTC; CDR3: CASSISGTSGREFF
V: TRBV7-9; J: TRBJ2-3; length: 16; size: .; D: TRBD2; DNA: TGTGCCAGCAGCTTAAAGCGGGGGGGAGTCACAGATACGCAGTATTTT; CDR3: CASSLKRGGVTDTQYF
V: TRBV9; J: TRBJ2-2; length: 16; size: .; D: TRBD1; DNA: TGTGCCAGCAGCGTAATGGGACAGGGAAGCACCGGGGAGCTGTTTTTT; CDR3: CASSVMGQGSTGELFF
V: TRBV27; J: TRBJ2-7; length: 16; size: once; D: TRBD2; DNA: TGTGCCAGCAGTTTATCGGCTAGCGGGAGGGCGTACGAGCAGTACTTC; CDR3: CASSLSASGRAYEQYF
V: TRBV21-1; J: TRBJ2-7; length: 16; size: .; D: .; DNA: TGTGCCAGCAGCAGGCCGGGACTAGCTCGGTCCCACGAGCAGTACTTC; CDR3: CASSRPGLARSHEQYF
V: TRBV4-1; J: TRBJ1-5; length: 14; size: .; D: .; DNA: TGCGCCAGCAGCCAATTCGAGGGCAATCAGCCCCAGCATTTT; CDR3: CASSQFEGNQPQHF
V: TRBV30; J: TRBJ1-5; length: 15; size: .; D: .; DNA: TGTGCCTGGAGTCCTATGGCGGGAGGCAATCAGCCCCAGCATTTT; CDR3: CAWSPMAGGNQPQHF
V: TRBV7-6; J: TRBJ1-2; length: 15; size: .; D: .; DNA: TGTGCCAGCAGCTTAGTTGCAGGGACTGGCTATGGCTACACCTTC; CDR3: CASSLVAGTGYGYTF
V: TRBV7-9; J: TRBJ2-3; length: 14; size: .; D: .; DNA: TGTGCCAGCAGCTTGCTAAACCGGAGAGATACGCAGTATTTT; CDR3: CASSLLNRRDTQYF
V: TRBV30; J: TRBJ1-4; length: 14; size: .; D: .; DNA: TGTGCCTGGAGTGTCGGGGGGTCTAATGAAAAACTGTTTTTT; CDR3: CAWSVGGSNEKLFF
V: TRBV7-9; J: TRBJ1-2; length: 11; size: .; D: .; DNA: TGTGCCGGAGCCGCTAACTATGGCTACACCTTC; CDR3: CAGAANYGYTF
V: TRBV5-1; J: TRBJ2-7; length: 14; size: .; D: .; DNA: TGCGCCAGCAGCTTGGTGCAGGGGTCCTACGAGCAGTACTTC; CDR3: CASSLVQGSYEQYF
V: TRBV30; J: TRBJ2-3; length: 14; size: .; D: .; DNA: TGTGCCTGGAGGGTGGCAGGGCTGACAGATACGCAGTATTTT; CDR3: CAWRVAGLTDTQYF
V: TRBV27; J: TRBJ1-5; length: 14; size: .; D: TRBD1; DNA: TGTGCCAGCAGCCCAGACAGGGGGCTTCAGCCCCAGCATTTT; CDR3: CASSPDRGLQPQHF
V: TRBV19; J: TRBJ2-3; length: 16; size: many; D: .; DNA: TGTGCCAGTAGGGGTAGCGGTGAATTTTTCACAGATACGCAGTATTTT; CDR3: CASRGSGEFFTDTQYF
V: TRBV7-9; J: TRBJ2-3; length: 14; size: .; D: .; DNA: TGTGCCAGCAGCTCGAACCCCCTCGCGGATACGCAGTATTTT; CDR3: CASSSNPLADTQYF
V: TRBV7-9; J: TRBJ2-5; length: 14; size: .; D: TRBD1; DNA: TGTGCCAGCAGCTTCATAACAGGGGGGGAGACCCAGTACTTC; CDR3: CASSFITGGETQYF
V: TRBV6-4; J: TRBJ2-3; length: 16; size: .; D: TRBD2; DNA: TGTGCCAGCAGTGACTCTGGCGGGAGTGGGGCAGATACGCAGTATTTT; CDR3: CASSDSGGSGADTQYF
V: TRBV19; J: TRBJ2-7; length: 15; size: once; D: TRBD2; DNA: TGTGCCAGTAGTACCGCGGGAGGGCCCTCGTACGAGCAGTACTTC; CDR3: CASSTAGGPSYEQYF
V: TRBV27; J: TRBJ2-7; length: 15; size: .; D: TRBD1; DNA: TGTGCCAGCAGTTTAATCGGGCAGGGGGCGATGGGGCGATACTTC; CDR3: CASSLIGQGAMGRYF
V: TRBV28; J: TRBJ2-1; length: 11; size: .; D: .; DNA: TGTGCCAGCAGTACGGGTACTGAGCAGTTCTTC; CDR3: CASSTGTEQFF
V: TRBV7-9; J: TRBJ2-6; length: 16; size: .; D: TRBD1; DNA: TGTGCCAGCAGCTCGGCAGGGGGCTCTGGGGCCAACGTCCTGACTTTC; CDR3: CASSSAGGSGANVLTF
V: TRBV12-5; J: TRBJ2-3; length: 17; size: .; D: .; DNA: TGTGCTAGTGGTTTGGTACCCCGGACTGGCACCACAGATACGCAGTATTTT; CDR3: CASGLVPRTGTTDTQYF
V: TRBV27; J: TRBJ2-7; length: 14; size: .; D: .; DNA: TGTGCCAGCAGTTCCCTAGTGGGAGCGCGTGAGCAGTACTTC; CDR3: CASSSLVGAREQYF
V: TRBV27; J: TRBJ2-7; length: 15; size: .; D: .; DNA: TGTGCCAGCAGCGCTGGGATAGGGGTGGCCTACGAGCAGTACTTC; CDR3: CASSAGIGVAYEQYF
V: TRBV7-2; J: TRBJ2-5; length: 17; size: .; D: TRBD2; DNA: TGTGCCAGCAGCTTGGGACTAGCGGGAAAATTACAAGAGACCCAGTACTTC; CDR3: CASSLGLAGKLQETQYF
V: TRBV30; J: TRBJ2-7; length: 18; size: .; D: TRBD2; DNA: TGTGCCTGGAGTAACTCGGTGGGACTAGCGGGGAGCTCCTACGAGCAGTACTTC; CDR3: CAWSNSVGLAGSSYEQYF
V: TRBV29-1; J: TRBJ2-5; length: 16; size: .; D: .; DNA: TGCAGCGTTGAAGGAACAGGGAGTGGGGATGGAGAGACCCAGTACTTC; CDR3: CSVEGTGSGDGETQYF
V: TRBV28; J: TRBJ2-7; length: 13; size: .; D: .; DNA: TGTGCCAGCCGACTTTCCGGCCCCTACGAGCAGTACTTC; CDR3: CASRLSGPYEQYF
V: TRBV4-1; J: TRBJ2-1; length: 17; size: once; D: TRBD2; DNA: TGCGCCAGCAGCCCCAGACTAGCGGGACTCTCTGGGGATGAGCAGTTCTTC; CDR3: CASSPRLAGLSGDEQFF
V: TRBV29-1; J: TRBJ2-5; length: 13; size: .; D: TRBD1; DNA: TGCAGCGTTACTGACAGGGGAACAGAGACCCAGTACTTC; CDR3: CSVTDRGTETQYF
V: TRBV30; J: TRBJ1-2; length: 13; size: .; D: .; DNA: TGTGCCTGGACGGGTAATAGGAACTATGGCTACACCTTC; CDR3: CAWTGNRNYGYTF
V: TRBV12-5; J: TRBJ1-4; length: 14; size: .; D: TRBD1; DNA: TGTGCTAGTGGCTTCGGACAGGGAGGGGAAAAACTGTTTTTT; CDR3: CASGFGQGGEKLFF
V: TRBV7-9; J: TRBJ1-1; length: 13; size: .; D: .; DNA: TGTGCCAGCAGCCGAGGGTATGTTGCTGAAGCTTTCTTT; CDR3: CASSRGYVAEAFF
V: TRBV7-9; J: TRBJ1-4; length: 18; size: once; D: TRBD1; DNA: TGTGCCAGCAGCTTAGCGGCCGGGGCCGGGACAGGGAATGAAAAACTGTTTTTT; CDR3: CASSLAAGAGTGNEKLFF
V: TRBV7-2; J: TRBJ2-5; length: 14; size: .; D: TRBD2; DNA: TGTGCCAGCAGCTCTAGCGGGCTCCTTACCACCCAGTACTTC; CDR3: CASSSSGLLTTQYF
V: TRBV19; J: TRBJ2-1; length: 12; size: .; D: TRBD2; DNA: TGTGCCAGTAGTATAGCCGGACTAGAGCGGTTCTTC; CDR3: CASSIAGLERFF
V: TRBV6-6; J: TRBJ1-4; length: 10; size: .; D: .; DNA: TGTGCCAGCAGTTCTGGGACTCCCGTTTTT; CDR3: CASSSGTPVF
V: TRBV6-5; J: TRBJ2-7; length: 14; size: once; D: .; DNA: TGTGCCAGCAGTACGGGAGAAACAGTTTTGGAGCAGTACTTC; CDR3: CASSTGETVLEQYF
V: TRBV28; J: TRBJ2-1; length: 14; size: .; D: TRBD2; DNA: TGTGCCAGCAGTTCCAGCGGGAGGCACAATGAGCAGTTCTTC; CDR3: CASSSSGRHNEQFF
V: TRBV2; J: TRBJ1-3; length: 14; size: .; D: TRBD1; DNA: TGTGCCAGCAGTGAACGACAGGGTCGGGTCACCATATATTTT; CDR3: CASSERQGRVTIYF
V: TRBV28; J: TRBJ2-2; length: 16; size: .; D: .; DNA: TGTGCCAGCAGTTTTCAGGGATCGGGTTCGGCCGGGGAGCTGTTTTTT; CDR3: CASSFQGSGSAGELFF
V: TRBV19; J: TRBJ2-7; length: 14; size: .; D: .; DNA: TGTGCCAGTAGTGGGTCAGGGGAGAGCTACGAGCAGTACTTC; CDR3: CASSGSGESYEQYF
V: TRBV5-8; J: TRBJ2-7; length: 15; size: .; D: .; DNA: TGTGCCAGCAGCTTTGTCACAGGCCCCCCCTACGAGCAGTACTTC; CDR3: CASSFVTGPPYEQYF
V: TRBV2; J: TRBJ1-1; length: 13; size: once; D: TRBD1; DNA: TGTGCCAGCAGGGGGACAGGGAACACTGAAGCTTTCTTT; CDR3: CASRGTGNTEAFF
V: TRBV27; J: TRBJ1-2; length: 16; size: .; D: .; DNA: TGTGCCAGCAGTTCCGGAGGCGGGGGTGGGACTGGTGGCTACACCTTC; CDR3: CASSSGGGGGTGGYTF
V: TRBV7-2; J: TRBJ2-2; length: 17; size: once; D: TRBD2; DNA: TGTGCCAGCAGCTTATTGCCTAGCGGGGGAAACACCGGGGAGCTGTTTTTT; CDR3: CASSLLPSGGNTGELFF
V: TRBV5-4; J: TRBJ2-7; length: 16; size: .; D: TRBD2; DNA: TGTGCCAGCAGCTTGGCCCGGTCGGGGGGGGGATCCGAGCAGTACTTC; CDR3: CASSLARSGGGSEQYF
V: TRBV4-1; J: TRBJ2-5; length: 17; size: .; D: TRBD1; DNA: TGCGCCAGCAGCCAAGATTTACACACAGGGGGACGGGAGACCCAGTACTTC; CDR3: CASSQDLHTGGRETQYF
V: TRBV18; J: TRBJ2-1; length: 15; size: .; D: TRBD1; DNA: TGTGCCAGCTCACCTTACAGGGGGCTATCGGATGAGCAGTTCTTC; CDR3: CASSPYRGLSDEQFF